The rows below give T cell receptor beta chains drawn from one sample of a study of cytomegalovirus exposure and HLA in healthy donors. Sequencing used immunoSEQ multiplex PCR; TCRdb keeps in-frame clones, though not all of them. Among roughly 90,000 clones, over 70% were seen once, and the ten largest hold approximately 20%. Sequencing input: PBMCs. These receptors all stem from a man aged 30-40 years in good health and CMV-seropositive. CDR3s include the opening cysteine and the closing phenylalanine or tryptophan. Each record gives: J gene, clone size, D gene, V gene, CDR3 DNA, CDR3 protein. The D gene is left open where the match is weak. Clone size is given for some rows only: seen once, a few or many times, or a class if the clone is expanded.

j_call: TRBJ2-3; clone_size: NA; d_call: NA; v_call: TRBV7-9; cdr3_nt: TGTGCCAGCAGCTTAACCCACTTTGAGACAGATACGCAGTATTTT; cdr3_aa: CASSLTHFETDTQYF
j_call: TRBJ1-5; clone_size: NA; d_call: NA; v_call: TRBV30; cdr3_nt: TGTGCCTGGAATCAGGGTAATCAGCCCCAGCATTTT; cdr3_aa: CAWNQGNQPQHF
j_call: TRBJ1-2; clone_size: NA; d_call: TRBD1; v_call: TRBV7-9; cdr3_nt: TGTGCCAGCAGCCGCGGACAGGGAAATGGCTACACCTTC; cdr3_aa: CASSRGQGNGYTF
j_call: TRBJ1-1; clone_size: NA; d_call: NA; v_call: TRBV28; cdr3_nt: TGTGCCAGCATTAAACAGATGAACACTGAAGCTTTCTTT; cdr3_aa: CASIKQMNTEAFF
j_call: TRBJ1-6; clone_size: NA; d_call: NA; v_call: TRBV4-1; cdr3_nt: TGCGCCAGCAGCCAAGATACGAGGCGGGCACCCCTCCACTTT; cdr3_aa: CASSQDTRRAPLHF
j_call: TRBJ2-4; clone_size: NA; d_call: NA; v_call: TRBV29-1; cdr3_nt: TGCAGCGTTGAAGGGGAGAGAAACATTCAGTACTTC; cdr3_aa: CSVEGERNIQYF
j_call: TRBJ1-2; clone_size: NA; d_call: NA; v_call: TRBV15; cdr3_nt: TGTGCCACCAGCAGAGTCACATCGAGCGGTGGCTATGGCTACACCTTC; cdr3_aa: CATSRVTSSGGYGYTF
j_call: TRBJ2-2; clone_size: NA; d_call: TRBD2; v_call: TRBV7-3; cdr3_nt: TGTGCCAGCAGCTTAAACGGACTAGCGGGCACCGGGGAGCTGTTTTTT; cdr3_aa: CASSLNGLAGTGELFF
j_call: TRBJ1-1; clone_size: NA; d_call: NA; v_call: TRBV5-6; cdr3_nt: TGTGCCAGCAGCCTCCCTGGCATGAACACTGAAGCTTTCTTT; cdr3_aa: CASSLPGMNTEAFF
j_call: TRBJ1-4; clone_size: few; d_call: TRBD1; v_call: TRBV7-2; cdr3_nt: TGTGCCAGCAGCTTAGCTTCAGGGGGCAGTAATGAAAAACTGTTTTTT; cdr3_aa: CASSLASGGSNEKLFF
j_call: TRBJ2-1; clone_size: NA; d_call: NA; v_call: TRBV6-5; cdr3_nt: TGTGCCAGCAGTTACTCGAGGTTGGGAGGGGGTGAGCAGTTCTTC; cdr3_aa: CASSYSRLGGGEQFF
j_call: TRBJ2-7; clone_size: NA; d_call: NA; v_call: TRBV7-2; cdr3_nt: TGTGCCAGCAGCTTAGTACACGGTAGGGGCCCGGGGGCCTACGAGCAGTACTTC; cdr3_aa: CASSLVHGRGPGAYEQYF
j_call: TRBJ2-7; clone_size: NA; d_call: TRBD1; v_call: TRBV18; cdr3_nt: TGTGCCAGCTCACTCCAGCGGACAGGGGGCGCGGAGGGGACAGTCGGGGAGCAGTACTTC; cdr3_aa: CASSLQRTGGAEGTVGEQYF
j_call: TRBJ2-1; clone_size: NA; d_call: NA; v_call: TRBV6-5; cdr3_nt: TGTGCCAGCAGTTACTCGAGAGGGCGGGGCGGGAATGAGCAGTTCTTC; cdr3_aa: CASSYSRGRGGNEQFF
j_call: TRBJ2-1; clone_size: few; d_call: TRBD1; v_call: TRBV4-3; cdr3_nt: TGCGCCAGCAGCAAAGACGTCAGGGGGCAGGATTGGGTTGAGCAGTTCTTC; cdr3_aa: CASSKDVRGQDWVEQFF
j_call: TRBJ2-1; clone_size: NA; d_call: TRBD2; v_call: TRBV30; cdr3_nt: TGTGCCGGGAGTATTAGACTAGCGTCGGGCGGTGAGCAGTTCTTC; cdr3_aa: CAGSIRLASGGEQFF
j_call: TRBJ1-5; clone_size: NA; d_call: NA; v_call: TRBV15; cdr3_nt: TGTGCCACCAGCAGAGACACAAGCAATCAGCCCCAGCATTTT; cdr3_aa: CATSRDTSNQPQHF
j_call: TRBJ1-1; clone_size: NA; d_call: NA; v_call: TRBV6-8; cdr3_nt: TGTGCCAGCAGTTACGGGAGCACTGAAGCTTTCTTT; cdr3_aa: CASSYGSTEAFF
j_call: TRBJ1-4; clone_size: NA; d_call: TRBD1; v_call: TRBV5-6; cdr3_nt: TGTGCCAGCAGCTTTCCGGGACAGGCACATGAAAAACTGTTTTTT; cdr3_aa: CASSFPGQAHEKLFF
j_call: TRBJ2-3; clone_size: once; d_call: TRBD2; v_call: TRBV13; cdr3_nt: TGTGCCAGCAGAGCGACTAGCGGACGTAGCAGCACAGATACGCAGTATTTT; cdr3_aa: CASRATSGRSSTDTQYF
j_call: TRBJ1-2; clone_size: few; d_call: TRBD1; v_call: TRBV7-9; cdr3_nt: TGTGCCAGCAGCCGGGACAGCTCATGGGGCTACACCTTC; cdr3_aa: CASSRDSSWGYTF
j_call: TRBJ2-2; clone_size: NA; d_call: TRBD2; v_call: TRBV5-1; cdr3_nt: TGCGCCAGCAGCCCCGGGACTAGCGGGGGGAACACCGGGGAGCTGTTTTTT; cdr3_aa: CASSPGTSGGNTGELFF
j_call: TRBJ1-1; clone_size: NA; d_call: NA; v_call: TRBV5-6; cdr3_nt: TGTGCCAGCAGCTTTGGACTAGAAACTGAAGCTTTCTTT; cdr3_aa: CASSFGLETEAFF
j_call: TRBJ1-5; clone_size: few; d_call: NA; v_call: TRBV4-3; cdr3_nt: TGCGCCAGCAGCCAATCCTGGGGGAGGATGAATCAGCCCCAGCATTTT; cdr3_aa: CASSQSWGRMNQPQHF
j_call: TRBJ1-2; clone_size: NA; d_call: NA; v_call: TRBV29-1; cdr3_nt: TGCAGCGTGAGAAGAGACGGACAGGGCTACACCTTC; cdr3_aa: CSVRRDGQGYTF
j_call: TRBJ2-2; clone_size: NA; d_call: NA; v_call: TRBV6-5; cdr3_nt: TGTGCCAGCAGCGGCCGAGTAACGGGTCCCGGGGAGCTGTTTTTT; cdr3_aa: CASSGRVTGPGELFF
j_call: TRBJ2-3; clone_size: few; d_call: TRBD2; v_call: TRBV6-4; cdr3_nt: TGTGCCAGCAGTGACTCTAGCGGGGGCACAGATACGCAGTATTTT; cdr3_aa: CASSDSSGGTDTQYF
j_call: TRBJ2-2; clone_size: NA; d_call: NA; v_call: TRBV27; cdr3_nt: TGTGCCAGCAGTAGGGGGATAGCCGGGGAGCTGTTTTTT; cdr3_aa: CASSRGIAGELFF
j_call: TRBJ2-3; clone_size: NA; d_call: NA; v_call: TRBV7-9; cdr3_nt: TGTGCCAGCAGCTTACGAGGCCACACAGATACGCAGTATTTT; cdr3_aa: CASSLRGHTDTQYF
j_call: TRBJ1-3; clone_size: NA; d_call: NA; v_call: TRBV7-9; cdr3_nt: TGTGCCAGCAGCTCTACGACAGAAAGCTCTGGAAACACCATATATTTT; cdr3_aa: CASSSTTESSGNTIYF
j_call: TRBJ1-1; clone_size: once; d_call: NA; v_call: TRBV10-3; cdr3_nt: TGTGCCATCAGTGAGGAGGGGAACACTGAAGCTTTCTTT; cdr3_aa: CAISEEGNTEAFF
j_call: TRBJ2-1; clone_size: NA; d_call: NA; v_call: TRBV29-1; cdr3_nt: TGCAGCGTTGCGCGTAGCTCCTACAATGAGCAGTTCTTC; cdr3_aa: CSVARSSYNEQFF
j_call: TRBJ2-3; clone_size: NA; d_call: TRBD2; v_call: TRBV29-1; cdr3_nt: TGCAGCGTTGTAGGGACTAGCGGGTTAGATACGCAGTATTTT; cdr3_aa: CSVVGTSGLDTQYF
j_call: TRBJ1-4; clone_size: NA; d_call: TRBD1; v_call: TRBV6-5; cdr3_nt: TGTGCCAGCAGTTACTCCCAGGGGGATTATGAAAAACTGTTTTTT; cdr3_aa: CASSYSQGDYEKLFF
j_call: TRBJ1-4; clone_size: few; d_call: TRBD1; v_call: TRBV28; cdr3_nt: TGTGCCAGCAGTCAAATTACAGGGGGTGAAAAACTGTTTTTT; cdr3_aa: CASSQITGGEKLFF
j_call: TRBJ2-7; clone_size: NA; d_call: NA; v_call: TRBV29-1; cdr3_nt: TGCAGCGTTGAGGAAACAGGGAAGGAGCAGTACTTC; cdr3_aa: CSVEETGKEQYF
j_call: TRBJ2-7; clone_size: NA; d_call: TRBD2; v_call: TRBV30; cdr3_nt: TGTGCCTGGAGTCAGGGACTAGCGGACTACGAGCAGTACTTC; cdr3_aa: CAWSQGLADYEQYF
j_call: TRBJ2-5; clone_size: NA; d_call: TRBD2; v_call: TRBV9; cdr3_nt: TGTGCCAGCAGCTTTAGCGGGAGGGGGTACCAAGAGACCCAGTACTTC; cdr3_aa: CASSFSGRGYQETQYF
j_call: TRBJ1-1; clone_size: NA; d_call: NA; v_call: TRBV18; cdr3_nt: TGTGCCAGCTCACGAGAGCAGGGGAATACTGAAGCTTTCTTT; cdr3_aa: CASSREQGNTEAFF
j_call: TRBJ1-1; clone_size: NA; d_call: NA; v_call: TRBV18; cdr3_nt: TGTGCCAGCTCACCACTAGGACAGCTAAACACTGAAGCTTTCTTT; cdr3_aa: CASSPLGQLNTEAFF
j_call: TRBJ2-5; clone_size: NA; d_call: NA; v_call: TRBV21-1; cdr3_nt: TGTGCCAGCAGCAAAGCCAGCGGGAGGCCCCTACAAGAGACCCAGTACTTC; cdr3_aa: CASSKASGRPLQETQYF
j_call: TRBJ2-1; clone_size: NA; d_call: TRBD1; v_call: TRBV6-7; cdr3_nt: TGTGCCAGCAGTCCCCTGACAGGGGGAGGCAATGAGCAGTTCTTC; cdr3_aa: CASSPLTGGGNEQFF
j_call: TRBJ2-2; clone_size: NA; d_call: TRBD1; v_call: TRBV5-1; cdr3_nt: TGCGCCAGCGAATGGACAGGTGTCGATGGCGGGGAGCTGTTTTTT; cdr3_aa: CASEWTGVDGGELFF
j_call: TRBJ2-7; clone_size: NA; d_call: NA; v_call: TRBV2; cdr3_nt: TGTGCCAGCAGTGAATGGGCCCAGGGACTCTACGAGCAGTACTTC; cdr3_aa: CASSEWAQGLYEQYF
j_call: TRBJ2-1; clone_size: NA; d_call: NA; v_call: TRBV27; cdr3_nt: TGTGCCAGCCTAAAAACGGGACAAATGAATGAGCAGTTCTTC; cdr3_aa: CASLKTGQMNEQFF
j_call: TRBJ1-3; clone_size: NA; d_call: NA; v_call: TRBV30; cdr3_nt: TGTGCCTGGGTCCACGGGGGGTCTGGAAACACCATATATTTT; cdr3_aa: CAWVHGGSGNTIYF
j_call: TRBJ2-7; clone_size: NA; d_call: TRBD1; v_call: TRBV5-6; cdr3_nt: TGTGCCAGCAGCGGGACAGGGGGACACGAGCAGTACTTC; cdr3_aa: CASSGTGGHEQYF
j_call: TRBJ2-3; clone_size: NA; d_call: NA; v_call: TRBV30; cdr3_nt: TGTGCCGGATTGTACAGGCCACTTCGCACAGATACGCAGTATTTT; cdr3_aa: CAGLYRPLRTDTQYF
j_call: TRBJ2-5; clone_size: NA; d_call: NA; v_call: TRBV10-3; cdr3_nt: TGTGCCATCAGGGGACTGCAAGAGACCCAGTACTTC; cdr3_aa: CAIRGLQETQYF
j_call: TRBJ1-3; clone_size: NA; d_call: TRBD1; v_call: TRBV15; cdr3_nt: TGTGCCACCAGCAGACCTGGACAGGGTCCAGGAAACACCATATATTTT; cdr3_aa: CATSRPGQGPGNTIYF
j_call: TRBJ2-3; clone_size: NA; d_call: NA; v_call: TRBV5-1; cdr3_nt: TGCGCCAGCAGAAGTGGCGCCCAGGGAGATACGCAGTATTTT; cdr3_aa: CASRSGAQGDTQYF
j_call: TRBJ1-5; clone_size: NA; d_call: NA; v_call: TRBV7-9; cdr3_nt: TGTGCCAGCAGCTTCCAAACAGGGTCAGGCAATCAGCCCCAGCATTTT; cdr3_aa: CASSFQTGSGNQPQHF
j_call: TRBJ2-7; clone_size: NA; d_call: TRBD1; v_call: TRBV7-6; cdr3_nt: TGTGCCAGCAGCCTAGACAGGGGACCCTACGAGCAGTACTTC; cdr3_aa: CASSLDRGPYEQYF
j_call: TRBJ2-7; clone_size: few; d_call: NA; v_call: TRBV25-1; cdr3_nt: TGTGCCAGCAGGCCTACCGACAGGAGCCAATCCTACGAGCAGTACTTC; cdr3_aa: CASRPTDRSQSYEQYF